This T cell receptor beta chain was retrieved from a study of OX40 agonist ivuxolimab in advanced cancers. Sequenced by immunoSEQ multiplex PCR; TCRdb stores in-frame clones only, minus some. The sample holds about 95,000 clones, nearly 90% seen once. V was clipped by 6 bases and J by 4 bases, with 11 bases between them. Germline V lookup: CDR1 SGHTS, CDR2 YDEGEE. This CDR3 spans 13 amino acids. This material consisted of CD4+ or CD8+ T cells sorted from blood, taken in a trial of the OX40 agonist ivuxolimab. The chain employs TRBV5-8 and TRBJ1-5, with a tentative D call TRBD1 (5 bases). The receptor comes from an adult with an advanced solid tumor such as melanoma, head and neck, liver or kidney cancer. The CDR3 loop is CASTLPGNQPQHF. The CDR3 DNA is TGTGCCAGCACCCTTCCAGGGAATCAGCCCCAGCATTTT.